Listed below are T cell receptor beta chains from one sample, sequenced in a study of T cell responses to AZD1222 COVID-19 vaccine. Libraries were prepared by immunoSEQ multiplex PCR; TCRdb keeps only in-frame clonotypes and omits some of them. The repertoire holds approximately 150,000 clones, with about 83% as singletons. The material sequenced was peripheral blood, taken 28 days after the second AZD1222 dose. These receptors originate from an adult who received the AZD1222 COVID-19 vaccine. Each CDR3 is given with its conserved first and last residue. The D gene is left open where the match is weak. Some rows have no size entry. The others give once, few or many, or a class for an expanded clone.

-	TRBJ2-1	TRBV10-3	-	CAIKKDNNEQFF	TGTGCCATCAAAAAGGATAACAATGAGCAGTTCTTC
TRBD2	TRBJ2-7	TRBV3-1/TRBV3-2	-	CASSQGFFPLAGGPYEQYF	TGTGCCAGCAGCCAAGGTTTTTTCCCTCTAGCGGGGGGTCCCTACGAGCAGTACTTC
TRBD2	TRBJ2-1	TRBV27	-	CASSLSLASGVDEQFF	TGTGCCAGCAGTTTATCGTTGGCTAGCGGGGTGGATGAGCAGTTCTTC
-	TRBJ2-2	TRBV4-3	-	CASSPFGAGELFF	TGCGCCAGCAGCCCCTTCGGTGCCGGGGAGCTGTTTTTT
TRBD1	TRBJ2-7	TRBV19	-	CASAPGTVFSYEQYF	TGTGCCAGCGCCCCCGGGACAGTTTTTTCCTACGAGCAGTACTTC
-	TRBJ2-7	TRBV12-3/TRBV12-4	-	CASSRGGSYEQYF	TGTGCCAGCAGCCGCGGCGGCTCCTACGAGCAGTACTTC
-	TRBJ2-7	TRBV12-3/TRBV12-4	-	CASSRDTSYEQYF	TGTGCCAGCAGTCGGGACACTTCCTACGAGCAGTACTTC
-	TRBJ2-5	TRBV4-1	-	CASSQAGKETQYF	TGCGCCAGCAGCCAAGCGGGGAAAGAGACCCAGTACTTC
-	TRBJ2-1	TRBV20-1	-	CSASPRSSYNEQFF	TGCAGTGCTAGTCCCAGGAGCTCCTACAATGAGCAGTTCTTC
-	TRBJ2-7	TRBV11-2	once	CASSFWGYEQYF	TGTGCCAGCAGCTTTTGGGGCTACGAGCAGTACTTC
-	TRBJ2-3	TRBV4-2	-	CASSQVGWGTDTQYF	TGTGCCAGCAGCCAAGTGGGGTGGGGCACAGATACGCAGTATTTT
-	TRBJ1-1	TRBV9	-	CASSVEVGASNTEAFF	TGTGCCAGCAGCGTAGAGGTAGGGGCCTCGAACACTGAAGCTTTCTTT
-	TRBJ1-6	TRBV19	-	CASSYRGGANSYNSPLHF	TGTGCCAGTAGCTACCGTGGGGGCGCGAACTCCTATAATTCACCCCTCCACTTT
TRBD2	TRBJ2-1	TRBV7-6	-	CASSLRGGRSPYNEQFF	TGTGCCAGCAGCTTACGGGGGGGGCGTTCCCCGTACAATGAGCAGTTCTTC
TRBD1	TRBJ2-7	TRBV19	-	CASRGSSGTGAYEQYF	TGTGCCAGTAGAGGGAGCTCCGGGACAGGGGCCTACGAGCAGTACTTC
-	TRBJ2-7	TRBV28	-	CASSFLGEQYF	TGTGCCAGCAGTTTCCTGGGCGAGCAGTACTTC
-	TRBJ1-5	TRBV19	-	CASSISGRQPQHF	TGTGCCAGTAGTATCTCCGGCCGGCAGCCCCAGCATTTT
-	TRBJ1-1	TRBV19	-	CASSPAATYTEAFF	TGTGCCAGTAGCCCCGCAGCGACCTACACTGAAGCTTTCTTT
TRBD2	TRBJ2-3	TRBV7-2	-	CASSLIAGATTDTQYF	TGTGCCAGCAGCTTGATAGCGGGGGCGACCACAGATACGCAGTATTTT
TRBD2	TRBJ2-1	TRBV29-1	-	CSVEGLAGQTGLGYEQFF	TGCAGCGTTGAGGGACTAGCGGGGCAAACTGGTCTTGGCTATGAGCAGTTCTTC
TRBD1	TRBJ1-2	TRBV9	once	CASSGGDRSNYGYTF	TGTGCCAGCAGCGGAGGGGACAGGTCTAACTATGGCTACACCTTC
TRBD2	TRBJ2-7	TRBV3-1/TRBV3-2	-	CASSHRLAGYTYEQYF	TGTGCCAGCAGCCACCGACTAGCGGGGTATACCTACGAGCAGTACTTC
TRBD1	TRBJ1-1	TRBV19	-	CASTWTGLNTEAFF	TGTGCCAGTACGTGGACAGGCCTGAACACTGAAGCTTTCTTT
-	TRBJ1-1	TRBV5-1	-	CASSGDRREAFF	TGCGCCAGCAGCGGGGATCGTCGTGAAGCTTTCTTT
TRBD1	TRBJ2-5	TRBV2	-	CASRRNTGVGETQYF	TGTGCCAGCAGGCGTAATACAGGGGTGGGGGAGACCCAGTACTTC
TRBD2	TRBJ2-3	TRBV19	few	CASGDASGGDHYVPTDTQYF	TGTGCCAGTGGTGACGCGAGCGGGGGGGATCACTACGTCCCCACAGATACGCAGTATTTT
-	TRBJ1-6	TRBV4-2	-	CASSPRGDGWAPLHF	TGTGCCAGCAGCCCAAGGGGGGATGGGTGGGCACCCCTCCACTTT
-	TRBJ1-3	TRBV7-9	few	CASSLTEPGNTIYF	TGTGCCAGCAGCTTAACAGAACCTGGAAACACCATATATTTT
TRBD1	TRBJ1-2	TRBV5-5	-	CASSSSQGANYGYTF	TGTGCCAGCAGCTCGTCACAGGGGGCGAACTATGGCTACACCTTC
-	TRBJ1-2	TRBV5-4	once	CASSLGDAGGYTF	TGTGCCAGCAGCTTGGGGGATGCGGGTGGCTACACCTTC
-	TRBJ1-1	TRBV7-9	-	CASSRENTEAFF	TGTGCCAGCAGCCGAGAGAACACTGAAGCTTTCTTT
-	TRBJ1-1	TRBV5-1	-	CASSLNGGLNTEAFF	TGCGCCAGCAGCTTGAACGGCGGATTGAACACTGAAGCTTTCTTT
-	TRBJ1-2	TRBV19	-	CASSPGIPYGYTF	TGTGCCAGTAGTCCAGGGATCCCCTATGGCTACACCTTC
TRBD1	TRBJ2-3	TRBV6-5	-	CASAGQGGFTDTQYF	TGTGCCAGCGCAGGACAGGGGGGCTTCACAGATACGCAGTATTTT
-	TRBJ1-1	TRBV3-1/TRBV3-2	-	CASSQAAILNTEAFF	TGTGCCAGCAGCCAAGCAGCTATCTTGAACACTGAAGCTTTCTTT
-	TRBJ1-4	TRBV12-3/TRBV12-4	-	CASSLASGEKLFF	TGTGCCAGCAGTTTAGCTTCGGGTGAAAAACTGTTTTTT
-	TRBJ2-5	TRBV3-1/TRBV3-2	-	CASSPGEETQYF	TGTGCCAGCAGCCCCGGAGAGGAGACCCAGTACTTC
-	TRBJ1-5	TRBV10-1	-	CASSSGVEAPQHF	TGCGCCAGCAGTAGCGGGGTCGAGGCGCCCCAGCATTTT
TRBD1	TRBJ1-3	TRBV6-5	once	CASNPDRGARNTIYF	TGTGCCAGCAACCCGGACAGGGGAGCGAGAAACACCATATATTTT
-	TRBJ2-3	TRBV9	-	CASSVVGDTQYF	TGTGCCAGCAGCGTAGTGGGGGATACGCAGTATTTT
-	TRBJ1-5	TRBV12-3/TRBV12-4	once	CASSRNQGAPQHF	TGTGCCAGCAGTCGGAATCAGGGTGCGCCCCAGCATTTT
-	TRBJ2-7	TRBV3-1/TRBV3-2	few	CASSHDGEAPAYEQYF	TGTGCCAGCAGCCACGACGGAGAAGCGCCCGCCTACGAGCAGTACTTC
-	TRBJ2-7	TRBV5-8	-	CASSGLEDPYEQYF	TGTGCCAGCAGCGGGCTCGAGGACCCCTACGAGCAGTACTTC
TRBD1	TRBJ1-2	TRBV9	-	CASSVAAGGLHYGYTF	TGTGCCAGCAGCGTAGCGGCAGGGGGCTTACACTATGGCTACACCTTC
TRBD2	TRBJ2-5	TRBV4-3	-	CASSQDPWGLAGGPQETQYF	TGCGCCAGCAGCCAAGATCCCTGGGGACTAGCGGGGGGGCCGCAAGAGACCCAGTACTTC
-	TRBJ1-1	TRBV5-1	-	CASSLGFENTEAFF	TGCGCCAGCAGCTTAGGGTTCGAGAACACTGAAGCTTTCTTT
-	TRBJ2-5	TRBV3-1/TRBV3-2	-	CASRPTSRQARMETQYF	TGTGCCAGCAGACCTACCTCCCGGCAGGCGCGGATGGAGACCCAGTACTTC
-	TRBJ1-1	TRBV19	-	CASIPGTDRRTEAFF	TGTGCCAGTATCCCCGGTACCGACCGGAGGACTGAAGCTTTCTTT
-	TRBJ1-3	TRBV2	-	CASSSWPDTIYF	TGTGCCAGCTCCAGTTGGCCCGACACCATATATTTT
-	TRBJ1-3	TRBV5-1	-	CASSSPTVGGGNTIYF	TGCGCCAGCAGCTCCCCGACAGTCGGGGGTGGAAACACCATATATTTT
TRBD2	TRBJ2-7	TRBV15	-	CATSSWGGIVSYEQYF	TGTGCCACCAGCAGCTGGGGGGGTATAGTCTCCTACGAGCAGTACTTC
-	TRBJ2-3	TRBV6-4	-	CASSEVGGTTDTQYF	TGTGCCAGCAGTGAAGTTGGGGGGACCACAGATACGCAGTATTTT
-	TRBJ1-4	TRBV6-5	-	CASRGALGTSEKLFF	TGTGCCAGCAGGGGGGCCCTGGGGACATCTGAAAAACTGTTTTTT
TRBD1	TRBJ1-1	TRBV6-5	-	CASSYIQGGTEAFF	TGTGCCAGCAGTTACATTCAGGGGGGCACTGAAGCTTTCTTT
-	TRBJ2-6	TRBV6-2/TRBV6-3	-	CASSYWRAGANVLTF	TGTGCCAGCAGTTACTGGAGGGCAGGGGCCAACGTCCTGACTTTC